This T cell receptor beta chain appears in the sequencing data of a study of cytomegalovirus exposure and HLA in healthy donors. General study points: The study listed roughly 150 cytomegalovirus-associated TCR beta chains. When a later analysis compared HLA-associated TCR beta chains with equally common others, the HLA-associated chains turned out to be more clonally expanded and to have lower generation probabilities.

Germline CDR1 LNHDA, CDR2 SQIVND (reference sequence). The V end lost 8 bases, the J end lost 2 bases, and 6 bases lay between the germline ends. The CDR3 is 11 amino acids. 13 Jbeta primers and 60 Vbeta primers were used for the PCR. The table came from immunoSEQ multiplex PCR; TCRdb's copy has only in-frame clones and leaves some out. The data contain 50,000 or so clones, roughly 84% of them singletons. Note on this clone: The antigen is not known.

Each donor was healthy, and each was a bone marrow donor. V is TRBV19 and J is TRBJ1-2; the D is unclear. Input material: PBMCs. This TCR was sampled from a woman aged 18-29 years in good health and CMV-seronegative. The DNA of the CDR3 is TGTGCCAGTCGGGAGAACTATGGCTACACCTTC. It codes for CASRENYGYTF.